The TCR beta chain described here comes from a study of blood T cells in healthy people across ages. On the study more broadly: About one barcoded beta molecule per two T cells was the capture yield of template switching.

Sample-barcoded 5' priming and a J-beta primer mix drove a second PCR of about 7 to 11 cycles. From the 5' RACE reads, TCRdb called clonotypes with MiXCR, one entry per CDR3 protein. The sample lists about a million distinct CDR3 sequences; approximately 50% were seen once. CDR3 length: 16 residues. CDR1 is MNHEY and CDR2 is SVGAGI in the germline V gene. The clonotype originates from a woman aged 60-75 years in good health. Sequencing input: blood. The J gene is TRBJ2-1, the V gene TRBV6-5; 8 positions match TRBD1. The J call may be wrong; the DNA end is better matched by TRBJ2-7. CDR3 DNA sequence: TGTGCCAGCAGTTACTCGACAGGGGAATCCTACAATGAGCAGTACTTC. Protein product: CASSYSTGESYNEQYF.